This T cell receptor beta chain was recovered during a study of T cell responses to AZD1222 COVID-19 vaccine. In the study overall: Second-dose timings of about 4 or about 12 weeks were pooled. Whole-study findings and limits: Repertoires in all cases were sampled only once the peak T cell response had passed.

Worth noting for this clone: The antigen remains unidentified.

Clones were read by immunoSEQ multiplex PCR, and TCRdb kept only the in-frame ones, dropping some. The sample yields tens of thousands of clones, 89% seen once. The clonotype originates from an adult in good health. Sequencing was performed on peripheral blood, taken on day 0 of AZD1222 vaccination.

The CDR3 DNA reads as TGTGCCACCAGCAGAGATAGGAAAGTGGTGGGGGTCCAAGAGACCCAGTACTTC. This sequence encodes CATSRDRKVVGVQETQYF. The V gene is TRBV15, the J gene TRBJ2-5, with D perhaps being TRBD1 or TRBD2 (5 bases each). V lost 0 bases, J lost 1 base, and 18 bases lay in between. The CDR3 has 18 amino acids. Looked up from germline, CDR1 is LNHNV and CDR2 is YYDKDF (reference sequence). The variable domain in full, with the rest retrieved from reference TRBV15 and TRBJ2-5, is DAMVIQNPRYQVTQFGKPVTLSCSQTLNHNVMYWYQQKSSQAPKLLFHYYDKDFNNEADTPDNFQSRRPNTSFCFLDIRSPGLGDTAMYLCATSRDRKVVGVQETQYFGPGTRLLVL.